This T cell receptor beta chain was recorded in a study of T cell changes during pregnancy in multiple sclerosis. The CDR3 extends over 18 amino acids. Germline lookup yields CDR1 MRHNA and CDR2 SNTAGT. V shed 0 bases and J 4 bases; nucleotides not matched to a gene: 7. This clone was recorded only once. The repertoire was sequenced with immunoSEQ multiplex PCR; TCRdb's copy has only in-frame clones and lacks some. This repertoire shows roughly 87,000 clones, approximately 91% found once; its top ten account for approximately 3.3%. This receptor was identified in a female donor in good health, serving as a control in a pregnancy study. Some clones in this sample may be carry-over from other donors' samples. The source material was PBMCs, sampled in the first trimester of pregnancy. The gene calls are TRBV6-4 and TRBJ2-1, with TRBD2 matching 12 bases. For the CDR3, the DNA is TGTGCCAGCAGTGACTCTCTAGCGGGAGGGCCGGGGTACAATGAGCAGTTCTTC. Amino acid sequence: CASSDSLAGGPGYNEQFF.